This T cell receptor (beta chain) was sequenced for a study of molecular identifiers for immune sequencing clone quantification. Findings and limits, study-wide: Highly expanded clones may be undercounted when identical TCR molecules share barcodes. Over 97% of CMV-specific effector molecules, but under 1% of naive ones, were in clones above 20 copies.

With 10%, 30% or 50% of RNA, about 20,000 to 1,100,000 naive CD8 T cells were sequenced. CDR1 and CDR2 from the germline V gene are MNHEY and SMNVEV (reference sequence). Trimming took off 7 bases at V and 2 bases at J, with 15 bases between the two ends. The CDR3 extends over 14 amino acids. With regard to this clonotype: Antigen unknown. A much more abundant neighbour one base away suggests this may be a read error. Given the absence of the conserved phenylalanine or tryptophan at the CDR3 end, a read error is likely.

The bulk TCR libraries were made with methods described before and with listed TCR primers. TCRdb processed the PCR reads anew with MiXCR; each CDR3 protein has one entry. The top ten clones hold about 0.73% of a sample with hundreds of thousands of distinct CDR3 sequences, 25% of them seen once. This sequence originates from a human donor in good health. Some libraries in this study had Jurkat cell RNA spiked in. What was sequenced was naive CD8+ T cells from blood, with Jurkat cell RNA spiked in. Subset in this sample: FACS-sorted CD8+CD4-CCR7+CD45RA+ naive T cells. The V gene is TRBV27, the J gene TRBJ2-7; possibly TRBD1 or TRBD2 for D (5 bases each). The CDR3 bases are TGTGCCAGCAACGGCCGGGGCGGAGCCTACGAGCAGTACCTC. Translation: CASNGRGGAYEQYL.